A selection of T cell receptor beta chains follows, all from one sample in a study of cytotoxic CD8 clonotypes in ibrutinib-treated CLL. Profiled with immunoSEQ multiplex PCR; TCRdb holds only in-frame clones, not every one. The sample holds about 200,000 clones; just under 80% are singletons and the top ten take approximately 10%. This material consisted of PBMCs, taken after 12 months of ibrutinib treatment. The origin of the receptors is a human donor with chronic lymphocytic leukemia. CDR3s include the opening cysteine and the closing phenylalanine or tryptophan. The order of the fields is clone size, J gene, V gene, D gene, CDR3 DNA, CDR3 protein. D genes are given only for firm matches. The size entry is marked missing in some rows and otherwise reads once, few, many or a size class.

-	TRBJ2-5	TRBV30	TRBD1	TGTGCCTGGAGTGTGACTACGACAGGGGACCAGTACTTC	CAWSVTTTGDQYF
few	TRBJ2-7	TRBV5-4	TRBD1	TGTGCCAGCAGCTTGATCAGGGGGTCCTACGAGCAGTACTTC	CASSLIRGSYEQYF
once	TRBJ2-7	TRBV6-5	-	TGTGCCAGCAGTTACTACGGGCAACGAGGCTCCTACGAGCAGTACTTC	CASSYYGQRGSYEQYF
medium-sized	TRBJ1-6	TRBV7-6	-	TGTGCCAGCAGCTTTACTACCGGGAACCTTAATTCACCCCTCCACTTT	CASSFTTGNLNSPLHF
-	TRBJ2-2	TRBV7-9	-	TGTGCCAGCAGCCTTAACGCCGGGGAGCTGTTTTTT	CASSLNAGELFF
many	TRBJ2-3	TRBV11-2	-	TGTGCCAGCAGCTTAACGGACAACACAGATACGCAGTATTTT	CASSLTDNTDTQYF
-	TRBJ2-1	TRBV5-1	TRBD2	TGCGCCAGCAGCTCCTTAGCGGGAGTGGGGAGCTCCTACAATGAGCAGTTCTTC	CASSSLAGVGSSYNEQFF
-	TRBJ1-3	TRBV6-6	-	TGTGCCAGCAGTTACTCGAAAGGATCTGGAAACACCATATATTTT	CASSYSKGSGNTIYF
-	TRBJ1-1	TRBV12-2	-	TGTGCCAGCAGCCTGGGAGGGACAGCTTTGAACACTGAAGCTTTCTTT	CASSLGGTALNTEAFF
once	TRBJ2-1	TRBV9	-	TGTGCCAGCAGCGCGGGCGGCGAGCAGTTCTTC	CASSAGGEQFF
-	TRBJ1-2	TRBV11-2	TRBD1	TGTGCCAGCAGTATAGACAGGGGTTATGGCTACACCTTC	CASSIDRGYGYTF
-	TRBJ1-5	TRBV25-1	-	TGTGCCAGCAGTGAAGGCACTGCCTCGAATCAGCCCCAGCATTTT	CASSEGTASNQPQHF
-	TRBJ1-5	TRBV19	-	TGTGCCAGTAGTATAGAGGGGGTCGGCAATCAGCCCCAGCATTTT	CASSIEGVGNQPQHF
-	TRBJ2-3	TRBV2	TRBD2	TGTGCTATCCATATAGCGGGAGGGCCTGGGGGGCCAGATACGCAGTATTTT	CAIHIAGGPGGPDTQYF
-	TRBJ1-5	TRBV2	-	TGTGCCAGCATCTCGGCCCCTAGGCAGCCCCAGCATTTT	CASISAPRQPQHF
once	TRBJ2-3	TRBV5-4	-	TGTGCCAGCAGCTTGGCTAGCGCTGGCACAGATACGCAGTATTTT	CASSLASAGTDTQYF
-	TRBJ1-2	TRBV5-1	-	TGCGCCAGCAGCTTGGGAGGCGGGGTAAACTATGGCTACACCTTC	CASSLGGGVNYGYTF
-	TRBJ1-1	TRBV7-9	-	TGTGCCAGCAGCCTTACAGGGCTTCACACTGAAGCTTTCTTT	CASSLTGLHTEAFF
-	TRBJ2-1	TRBV10-2	-	TGCGCCAGCAGATCGGGAGTGGGTAATGAGCAGTTCTTC	CASRSGVGNEQFF
-	TRBJ2-5	TRBV15	-	TGTGCCACCAGCAGAGATAAAGTATTACGCTCCCAGTACTTC	CATSRDKVLRSQYF
-	TRBJ2-5	TRBV18	-	TGTGCCAGCTCACCACCGGGCAGATCTGGTGGGCAGGATGCCCAGTACTTC	CASSPPGRSGGQDAQYF
once	TRBJ2-7	TRBV7-8	-	TGTGCCAGCAGCCCGGGCCCGGCGGCGGATATTTACGAGGGGCAGTACTTC	CASSPGPAADIYEGQYF
once	TRBJ2-4	TRBV5-1	-	TGCGCCAGCAGCTTGGGTACCGGGTCTCTAGCCAAAAACATTCAGTACTTC	CASSLGTGSLAKNIQYF
once	TRBJ1-2	TRBV19	-	TGTGCCAGTACCGACCCGACCCATAAAAGGGCGCGTGGCTACACCTTC	CASTDPTHKRARGYTF
-	TRBJ2-5	TRBV7-8	TRBD1	TGTGCCAGCAGCCTTTGGACAGGGCAGGAGGAGACCCAGTACTTC	CASSLWTGQEETQYF
-	TRBJ1-1	TRBV28	-	TGTGCCAGCAGTTCAACATCCACCTACAGGCGGGTTTTTAGGGCTGAAGCTTTCTTT	CASSSTSTYRRVFRAEAFF
-	TRBJ2-7	TRBV11-2	-	TGTGCCAGCAGCTTCGGCGGAGGGGGAAGGGAGCAGTACTTC	CASSFGGGGREQYF
once	TRBJ1-1	TRBV27	-	TGTGCCAGCAGTTCAACAGCAGGGTATCGCACTGAAGCTTTCTTT	CASSSTAGYRTEAFF
few	TRBJ2-1	TRBV6-6	TRBD1	TGTGCCAGCAGCCCGGGACAGAGGACTGGTGGGCAGTTCTTC	CASSPGQRTGGQFF
-	TRBJ2-5	TRBV19	-	TGTGCCAGTAGTCTAGCCCGGCGGTCAGAGACCCAGTACTTC	CASSLARRSETQYF
once	TRBJ2-5	TRBV27	TRBD2	TGTGCCAGCAGTTTATATGGCGGGGGGACACCAACAGAGACCCAGTACTTC	CASSLYGGGTPTETQYF
once	TRBJ2-3	TRBV7-8	-	TGTGCCAGCAGCGCCGGGTACACAGATACGCAGTATTTT	CASSAGYTDTQYF
-	TRBJ1-6	TRBV7-9	-	TGTGCCAGCAGCCCTAGACAGTTGGAGGCTACTTCACCCCTCCACTTT	CASSPRQLEATSPLHF
-	TRBJ2-7	TRBV19	-	TGTGCCAGTAGTACGCTCTCCCTGAGCAGAGGTGCCAACGAGCAGTACTTC	CASSTLSLSRGANEQYF
-	TRBJ2-3	TRBV5-1	-	TGCGCCAGCAGCTTGTCGGGGGGCCAAACAGATACGCAGTATTTT	CASSLSGGQTDTQYF
once	TRBJ1-2	TRBV7-9	TRBD1	TGTGCCAGCAGCCCTCAGGGACAGGGGGCGCGGGGCTACACCTTC	CASSPQGQGARGYTF
few	TRBJ1-1	TRBV19	-	TGTGCCAGTAGTGCTCCTTACAGGGTGGTGAACACTGAAGCTTTCTTT	CASSAPYRVVNTEAFF
-	TRBJ1-1	TRBV7-3	-	TGTGCCAGCAGCTTAACGTCAGGGCCAAACACTGAAGCTTTCTTT	CASSLTSGPNTEAFF
-	TRBJ2-3	TRBV11-2	-	TGTGCCAGCAGCTTAGCCCCCATCGGGAGAGGATACACAGATACGCAGTATTTT	CASSLAPIGRGYTDTQYF
-	TRBJ2-5	TRBV5-6	-	TGTGCCAGCAGCTTGTTTGGGGTTGGGGAGACCCAGTACTTC	CASSLFGVGETQYF
-	TRBJ2-7	TRBV27	TRBD2	TGTGCCAGCAGTATGGCGGGAGGTGTCTACGAGCAGTACTTC	CASSMAGGVYEQYF
-	TRBJ1-2	TRBV11-2	-	TGTGCCAGCAGCCTCCAGCAAACCTATGGCTACACCTTC	CASSLQQTYGYTF
-	TRBJ1-2	TRBV2	-	TGTGCCAGTCCCGAGGGGGATTGGTCTGGCTACACCTTC	CASPEGDWSGYTF
-	TRBJ2-7	TRBV6-5	TRBD1	TGTGCCAGCAGTTACTCGACAGGGCCCTACGAGCAGTACTTC	CASSYSTGPYEQYF
-	TRBJ2-3	TRBV4-2	TRBD2	TGTGCCAGCAGCCAAGAACTCGGGCTAGCGGAAAACACAGATACGCAGTATTTT	CASSQELGLAENTDTQYF
-	TRBJ1-1	TRBV11-3	-	TGTGCCAGCAGCTCCCGAGGGGGCACTGAAGCTTTCTTT	CASSSRGGTEAFF
once	TRBJ1-5	TRBV28	TRBD1	TGTGCCAGCAGTACTGGACAGGGCGTCAATCAGCCCCAGCATTTT	CASSTGQGVNQPQHF
medium-sized	TRBJ2-1	TRBV30	TRBD2	TGTGCCTGGAGTGGGACTAGCTCCTACAATGAGCAGTTCTTC	CAWSGTSSYNEQFF
-	TRBJ1-5	TRBV4-1	-	TGCGCCAGCAGCCAAGACAGCTGGGGCAATCAGCCCCAGCATTTT	CASSQDSWGNQPQHF
-	TRBJ2-7	TRBV15	-	TGTGCCACCAGCAGAGATTGGTTAAGAAGCTCCTACGAGCAGTACTTC	CATSRDWLRSSYEQYF
-	TRBJ1-1	TRBV6-5	-	TGTGCCAGCAGTTACTCGAACGAGAACACTGAAGCTTTCTTT	CASSYSNENTEAFF
-	TRBJ2-3	TRBV18	-	TGTGCCAGCTCACCACAAGGGGCAGATACGCAGTATTTT	CASSPQGADTQYF
-	TRBJ1-5	TRBV4-2	-	TGTGCCAGCAGCCAAGTGCGGGGGAGCAATCAGCCCCAGCATTTT	CASSQVRGSNQPQHF
-	TRBJ2-7	TRBV5-1	TRBD1	TGCGCCAGCAGCATAACCGGGACAGGGTCCTACGAGCAGTACTTC	CASSITGTGSYEQYF